One sample yielded the 11 T cell receptor beta chains listed below, sequenced in a study of T cell responses to AZD1222 COVID-19 vaccine. Measured with immunoSEQ multiplex PCR; TCRdb has only the in-frame clones, and not every one. The data show around 110,000 clones, with more than 75% seen just once and around 7.5% held by the top ten. This specimen was peripheral blood, taken on day 0 of AZD1222 vaccination. The receptors come from an adult in good health.

CDR3 sequence (DNA): TGTGCCAGCAGCACCGGGAATCAGCCCCAGCATTTT. Residues: CASSTGNQPQHF. The chain employs TRBV5-5 and TRBJ1-5; unclear D gene. This CDR3 comprises 12 residues. In germline, CDR1 is SGHKS, CDR2 YYEKEE (reference sequence). Trimming cost V 4 bases and J 4 bases, with 6 bases left between them.

V usage is TRBV5-1 and J usage is TRBJ2-2; D is possibly TRBD2 (6 bases). The CDR3 runs 14 residues. Germline V gene sequence: CDR1 SGHRS, CDR2 YFSETQ. V lost 2 bases and J 7 bases, leaving 12 bases between the germline ends. CDR3 coding DNA: TGCGCCAGCAGCTTAGGCGGGGTTATCGGGGAGCTGTTTTTT. Its protein product is CASSLGGVIGELFF.

The chain employs TRBV5-1 and TRBJ2-7, with TRBD1 matching 10 bases. V shed 0 bases and J 2 bases; nucleotides not matched to a gene: 2. Germline loops: CDR1 SGHRS, CDR2 YFSETQ. The CDR3 loop spans 15 amino acids. The CDR3 reads CASSLGDRGAYEQYF. As DNA, the CDR3 is TGCGCCAGCAGCTTGGGGGACAGGGGTGCCTACGAGCAGTACTTC.

This clone was detected only once. V is TRBV6-5 and J is TRBJ2-3; perhaps TRBD2 as D (7 bases). The germline V and J ends were trimmed by 4 bases and 2 bases, with 16 bases remaining between them. CDR1 MNHEY and CDR2 SVGAGI come from the germline V gene. The CDR3 consists of 16 residues. CDR3 in amino acids: CASSSALGGLTDTQYF. The CDR3 nucleotides read TGTGCCAGCAGTTCCGCGTTGGGGGGGCTCACAGATACGCAGTATTTT.

The chain has TRBV14 and TRBJ1-2; D gene unclear. The CDR3 runs to 13 residues. The ends were cut back, 0 bases at V and 5 bases at J, with 7 bases in the middle. Germline CDR1 is SGHDN and CDR2 is FVKESK. DNA for the CDR3: TGTGCCAGCAGCCAAGATTATCAGTATGGCTACACCTTC. The encoded protein is CASSQDYQYGYTF.

V is TRBV3-1 (or the pseudogene TRBV3-2) and J is TRBJ1-1; D unclear. V lost 0 bases to trimming and J lost 5 bases, with 7 bases between them. The germline V gene has CDR1 LGHDT and CDR2 YNNKEL (reference sequence). The CDR3 has 13 residues. Here the CDR3 DNA reads TGTGCCAGCAGCCAAGATCGGGAGACTGAAGCTTTCTTT. It codes for CASSQDRETEAFF.

On this clone: Other DNA sequences in the sample encode the same CDR3. This chain links TRBV19 with TRBJ1-2; a weak D match, TRBD1 (5 bases). CDR1 and CDR2 from the germline V gene are LNHDA and SQIVND (reference sequence). V gave up 6 bases and J gave up 2 bases, with 13 bases separating them. This CDR3 has 14 amino acids. CDR3 DNA: TGTGCCAGTAGCCCTGGCGGGGGGAACTATGGCTACACCTTC. It specifies CASSPGGGNYGYTF.

The J gene is TRBJ1-2, the V gene TRBV19; D is ambiguous. The germline gives CDR1 LNHDA, CDR2 SQIVND (reference sequence). This CDR3 is 15 amino acids long. Deletions cut 0 bases from V and 0 bases from J, with 8 bases between. The CDR3, as DNA: TGTGCCAGTAGTATAGATGCGGCGGCTAACTATGGCTACACCTTC. It encodes CASSIDAAANYGYTF.

The V and J genes are TRBV3-1 (or the pseudogene TRBV3-2) and TRBJ1-1, with unresolved D. The CDR3 length is 13 residues. Trimming stripped 2 bases from V and 0 bases from J, with 4 bases between. Looked up from germline, CDR1 is LGHDT and CDR2 is YNNKEL (reference sequence). CDR3 amino acids: CASSQSLNTEAFF. The DNA for the CDR3 is TGTGCCAGCAGCCAATCATTGAACACTGAAGCTTTCTTT.

V gene TRBV13 combines with J gene TRBJ2-1; the match to TRBD2 covers 9 bases. The CDR3 loop spans 18 amino acids. Germline CDR1 PRHDT, CDR2 FYEKMQ (reference sequence). V lost 2 bases, J lost 0 bases, and 8 bases stayed unmatched. The CDR3 sequence: CASSLPSGVPSSYNEQFF. The DNA for the CDR3 is TGTGCCAGCAGCTTACCTAGCGGGGTCCCTAGCTCCTACAATGAGCAGTTCTTC.

The V and J genes are TRBV16 and TRBJ2-7, with TRBD2 as a possible D gene (7 bases). The V gene lost 4 bases and the J gene lost 6 bases, with 19 bases spanning the gap. The CDR3 runs 15 residues. The germline gives CDR1 KGHSY, CDR2 FQNENV. Here the CDR3 DNA reads TGTGCCAGCAGCCCCTACCGGGGGGCTTCGTCCGAGCAGTACTTC. It encodes CASSPYRGASSEQYF. The full variable domain, its missing parts supplied by reference TRBV16 and TRBJ2-7, is GEEVAQTPKHLVRGEGQKAKLYCAPIKGHSYVFWYQQVLKNEFKFLISFQNENVFDETGMPKERFSAKCLPNSPCSLEIQATKLEDSAVYFCASSPYRGASSEQYFGPGTRLTVT.